Listed below are T cell receptor beta chains from one sample, sequenced in a study of beta chain features in type 1 diabetes. Sequencing was performed with immunoSEQ multiplex PCR; in TCRdb, only in-frame clones are kept and a portion is missing. The sample has around 500,000 clones; about 29% are singletons. What was sequenced was naive CD4+ T cells from blood. These TCRs come from a man younger than 30 in good health. The CDR3 runs from the conserved cysteine through the conserved F or W. Fields, in order: clone size, D gene, J gene, V gene, CDR3 DNA, CDR3 protein. A D gene is named only where the DNA matches it firmly. Clone size is shown for a subset of rows, as once, few, many or a class of expanded clone.

size: few
D: .
J: TRBJ2-7
V: TRBV4-1
DNA: TGCGCCAGCAGCCAACCGCAGGGCCACGAGCAGTACTTC
CDR3: CASSQPQGHEQYF

size: .
D: .
J: TRBJ2-6
V: TRBV14
DNA: TGTGCCAGCAGCCACGCGGGGCCCGGGGCCAACGTCCTGACTTTC
CDR3: CASSHAGPGANVLTF

size: few
D: .
J: TRBJ2-2
V: TRBV7-9
DNA: TGTGCCAGCAGCTTAGTAACCCACGGGGAGCTGTTTTTT
CDR3: CASSLVTHGELFF

size: .
D: .
J: TRBJ1-5
V: TRBV15
DNA: TGTGCCACCAGCACTGTGGGGGCCCAGCCCCAGCATTTT
CDR3: CATSTVGAQPQHF

size: .
D: .
J: TRBJ2-3
V: TRBV30
DNA: TGTGCCTGGAGGGCACAAACCAGCACAGATACGCAGTATTTT
CDR3: CAWRAQTSTDTQYF

size: .
D: .
J: TRBJ2-5
V: TRBV7-2
DNA: TGTGCCAGCAGCTTAGCGAGAGAGCAAGAGACCCAGTACTTC
CDR3: CASSLAREQETQYF

size: .
D: .
J: TRBJ1-1
V: TRBV2
DNA: TGTGCCAGCACCTTACAGGGCCCCACTGAAGCTTTCTTT
CDR3: CASTLQGPTEAFF

size: .
D: .
J: TRBJ1-1
V: TRBV7-2
DNA: TGTGCCAGCAGCAGAGGCCAGGGTAACACTGAAGCTTTCTTT
CDR3: CASSRGQGNTEAFF

size: few
D: TRBD1
J: TRBJ2-7
V: TRBV4-1
DNA: TGCGCCAGCAGCCAAGACGCAGGGGGAACCTACGAGCAGTACTTC
CDR3: CASSQDAGGTYEQYF

size: few
D: TRBD1
J: TRBJ1-2
V: TRBV23-1
DNA: TGCGCCAGCAGTCAATCGACAGGGCTCGGCTATGGCTACACCTTC
CDR3: CASSQSTGLGYGYTF

size: .
D: TRBD1
J: TRBJ2-7
V: TRBV10-3
DNA: TGTGCCATCCGATGGGACAGGGGGCGGGGCGAGCAGTACTTC
CDR3: CAIRWDRGRGEQYF

size: .
D: TRBD1
J: TRBJ1-2
V: TRBV28
DNA: TGTGCCAGCAGTCCCAGTTTGGACAGGGGGCGTCTATATGGCTACACCTTC
CDR3: CASSPSLDRGRLYGYTF

size: .
D: .
J: TRBJ2-5
V: TRBV5-4
DNA: TGTGCCAGCAGCTTCAGCGGCGTCCCCGGGACCCAGTACTTC
CDR3: CASSFSGVPGTQYF

size: few
D: .
J: TRBJ2-6
V: TRBV13
DNA: TGTGCCAGCAGCTCGACAGGTACTGGGGCCAACGGCCTGACTTTC
CDR3: CASSSTGTGANGLTF

size: few
D: .
J: TRBJ2-3
V: TRBV7-2
DNA: TGTGCCAGCAGAAAACAGGGCCTGATGATTCATACGCAGTATTTT
CDR3: CASRKQGLMIHTQYF

size: .
D: .
J: TRBJ2-1
V: TRBV6-6
DNA: TGTGCCAGCAGTGGGCTAGCGTACAATGAGCAGTTCTTC
CDR3: CASSGLAYNEQFF

size: few
D: .
J: TRBJ1-5
V: TRBV7-9
DNA: TGTGCCAGCAGCCTTGGGGCAGTAAATAGCAATCAGCCCCAGCATTTT
CDR3: CASSLGAVNSNQPQHF

size: few
D: .
J: TRBJ1-2
V: TRBV18
DNA: TGTGCCAGCTCACCACCGGGGGGAGGCTACACCTTC
CDR3: CASSPPGGGYTF

size: few
D: TRBD1
J: TRBJ2-5
V: TRBV29-1
DNA: TGCAGCGCCGCCGAGACAGGGGGGGTTGGGACCCAGTACTTC
CDR3: CSAAETGGVGTQYF

size: few
D: TRBD2
J: TRBJ2-7
V: TRBV29-1
DNA: TGCAGCGCTGGGGAAGGCGGGGGATACGAGCAGTACTTC
CDR3: CSAGEGGGYEQYF

size: .
D: .
J: TRBJ2-5
V: TRBV30
DNA: TGTGCCTGGAGTGCAGACTGGAACAGTGAGACCCAGTACTTC
CDR3: CAWSADWNSETQYF

size: few
D: TRBD2
J: TRBJ2-7
V: TRBV9
DNA: TGTGCCAGCAGCCCCCGGACTAGCTCGTCCTACGAGCAGTACTTC
CDR3: CASSPRTSSSYEQYF

size: .
D: .
J: TRBJ2-7
V: TRBV7-8
DNA: TGTGCCAGCGGAGGACCAGGGGGGTCCGAGCAGTACTTC
CDR3: CASGGPGGSEQYF

size: few
D: TRBD2
J: TRBJ2-1
V: TRBV6-5
DNA: TGTGCCAGCCGCACACTAGCGGGAGGCTACAATGAGCAGTTCTTC
CDR3: CASRTLAGGYNEQFF

size: few
D: .
J: TRBJ2-7
V: TRBV7-2
DNA: TGTGCCAGCAGCTTGACCGGGCCTAACGAGCAGTACTTC
CDR3: CASSLTGPNEQYF

size: few
D: TRBD1
J: TRBJ1-1
V: TRBV7-9
DNA: TGTGCCAGCAGCTTGGGGACAGGGAAGATTGAAGCTTTCTTT
CDR3: CASSLGTGKIEAFF

size: few
D: .
J: TRBJ2-3
V: TRBV4-3
DNA: TGCGCCAGCAGCCATGATGGACAGACAGATACGCAGTATTTT
CDR3: CASSHDGQTDTQYF

size: .
D: .
J: TRBJ1-2
V: TRBV29-1
DNA: TGCAGCGTTAACCGGGCCCTCTGGGGCTACACCTTC
CDR3: CSVNRALWGYTF

size: .
D: TRBD1
J: TRBJ2-7
V: TRBV30
DNA: TGTGCCTGGAGTGGGAGACAGGGGAGACCCTACGAGCAGTACTTC
CDR3: CAWSGRQGRPYEQYF

size: few
D: .
J: TRBJ2-5
V: TRBV5-4
DNA: TGTGCCAGCAGCTTGGAGGGCAGGGAAGAGACCCAGTACTTC
CDR3: CASSLEGREETQYF

size: .
D: .
J: TRBJ2-5
V: TRBV20-1
DNA: TGCAGTGCTAGTTCGGGAGAGACCCAGTACTTC
CDR3: CSASSGETQYF

size: .
D: TRBD1
J: TRBJ2-1
V: TRBV7-3
DNA: TGTGCCAGCAGCCCTACAGGGGGCACCTACAATGAGCAGTTCTTC
CDR3: CASSPTGGTYNEQFF

size: .
D: .
J: TRBJ2-1
V: TRBV30
DNA: TGTGCCTGGAACATACTCTTGGGCGAGCAGTTCTTC
CDR3: CAWNILLGEQFF

size: few
D: .
J: TRBJ2-3
V: TRBV27
DNA: TGTGCCAGCAGTTTGCTGGAGGGCACAGATACGCAGTATTTT
CDR3: CASSLLEGTDTQYF

size: .
D: TRBD2
J: TRBJ2-5
V: TRBV9
DNA: TGTGCCAGCAGCGCCGGGACTAACCAAGAGACCCAGTACTTC
CDR3: CASSAGTNQETQYF

size: few
D: TRBD1
J: TRBJ2-1
V: TRBV29-1
DNA: TGCAGTGGCAGGGGGAGCTCCTACAATGAGCAGTTCTTC
CDR3: CSGRGSSYNEQFF

size: .
D: .
J: TRBJ1-1
V: TRBV2
DNA: TGTGCCAGCAGTGTGTTCACTGAAGCTTTCTTT
CDR3: CASSVFTEAFF

size: few
D: .
J: TRBJ1-2
V: TRBV6-5
DNA: TGTGCCAGCAGAATGACAGGATCAGCTAACTATGGCTACACCTTC
CDR3: CASRMTGSANYGYTF

size: .
D: .
J: TRBJ1-2
V: TRBV28
DNA: TGTGCCAGCAGTTTCAGCGACTATGGCTACACCTTC
CDR3: CASSFSDYGYTF

size: .
D: TRBD2
J: TRBJ2-7
V: TRBV9
DNA: TGTGCCAGCAGCGTAGCCACTAGCGGTGGGTACGAGCAGTACTTC
CDR3: CASSVATSGGYEQYF

size: .
D: .
J: TRBJ2-3
V: TRBV30
DNA: TGTGCCTGGAGTGGTCGACTTTTCCGCACAGATACGCAGTATTTT
CDR3: CAWSGRLFRTDTQYF

size: .
D: .
J: TRBJ1-5
V: TRBV30
DNA: TGTGCCTGGGGGACGGAGGGATATCAGCCCCAGCATTTT
CDR3: CAWGTEGYQPQHF